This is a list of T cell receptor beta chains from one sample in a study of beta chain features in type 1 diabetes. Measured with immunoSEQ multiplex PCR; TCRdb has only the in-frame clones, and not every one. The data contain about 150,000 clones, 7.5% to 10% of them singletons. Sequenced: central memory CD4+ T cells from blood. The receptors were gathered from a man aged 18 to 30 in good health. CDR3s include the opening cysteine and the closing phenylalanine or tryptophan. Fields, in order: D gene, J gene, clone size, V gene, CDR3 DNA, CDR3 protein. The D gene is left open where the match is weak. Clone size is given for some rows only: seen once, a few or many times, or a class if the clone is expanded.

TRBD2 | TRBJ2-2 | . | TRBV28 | TGTGCCAGCAGTTTTAAGAAGCGGGAGGCCCTTTTAAACACCGGGGAGCTGTTTTTT | CASSFKKREALLNTGELFF
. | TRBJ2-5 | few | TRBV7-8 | TGTGCCAGCAGCTTAAACGGCGCCCGGGGGAAGACCCAGTACTTC | CASSLNGARGKTQYF
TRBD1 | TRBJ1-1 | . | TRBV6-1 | TGTGCCAGCAGAGATCGACAGGGGGTCACTGAAGCTTTCTTT | CASRDRQGVTEAFF
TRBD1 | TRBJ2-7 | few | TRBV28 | TGTGCCAGCAGTCCCCCGGCGGGACAGGGGGACGAGCAGTACTTC | CASSPPAGQGDEQYF
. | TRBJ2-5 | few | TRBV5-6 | TGTGCCAGCAGCAGGGGAAAACGCGGAGAGACCCAGTACTTC | CASSRGKRGETQYF
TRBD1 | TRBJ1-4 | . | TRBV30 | TGTGCCTGGAGGGGACAGGGAAGACCGTATAATGAAAAACTGTTTTTT | CAWRGQGRPYNEKLFF
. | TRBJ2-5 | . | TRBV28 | TGTGCCAGCAGTACACAGGGAGACCAAGAGACCCAGTACTTC | CASSTQGDQETQYF
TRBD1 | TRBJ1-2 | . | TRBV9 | TGTGCCAGCAGCGGTCCCGGGACAGGGGCTGGCTACACCTTC | CASSGPGTGAGYTF
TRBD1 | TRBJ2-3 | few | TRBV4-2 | TGTGCCAGCAGCCAAGAAGGACAGGGCACAGATACGCAGTATTTT | CASSQEGQGTDTQYF
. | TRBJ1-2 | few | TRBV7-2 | TGTGCCAGCAGCCTTCGTTTGAGTTCTATCGGTGGCTACACCTTC | CASSLRLSSIGGYTF
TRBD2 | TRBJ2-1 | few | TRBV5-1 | TGCGCCAGCAGCCAGCGGGAGCGCTACAATGAGCAGTTCTTC | CASSQRERYNEQFF
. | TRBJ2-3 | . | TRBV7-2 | TGTGCCAGCAGCTTATTCTACCAAAGCACAGATACGCAGTATTTT | CASSLFYQSTDTQYF
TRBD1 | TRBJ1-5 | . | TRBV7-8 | TGTGCCAGCAGCCCGAGCCGGGACAGGGGTAATCAGCCCCAGCATTTT | CASSPSRDRGNQPQHF
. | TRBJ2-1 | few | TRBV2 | TGTGCCAGCAGTGAATCCGGGAGATCCTACAATGAGCAGTTCTTC | CASSESGRSYNEQFF
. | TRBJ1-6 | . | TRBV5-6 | TGTGCCAGCAGCTTGGTTTCGGAGGGTTCACCCCTCCACTTT | CASSLVSEGSPLHF
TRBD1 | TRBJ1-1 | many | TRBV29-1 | TGCAGCGTTGATCCTGGGCAGGGGGCGCCGGGCACTGAAGCTTTCTTT | CSVDPGQGAPGTEAFF
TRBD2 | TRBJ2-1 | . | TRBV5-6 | TGTGCCAGCAGCTTGGGTAGCGGGGGCTCATACAATGAGCAGTTCTTC | CASSLGSGGSYNEQFF
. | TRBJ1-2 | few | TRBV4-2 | TGTGCCAGCAGCCAAGATTCAGGGGTAGGGTATGGCTACACCTTC | CASSQDSGVGYGYTF
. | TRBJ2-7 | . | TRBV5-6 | TGTGCCAGCAGCTTGCTCAGTGAAGTCCCCTACGAGCAGTACTTC | CASSLLSEVPYEQYF
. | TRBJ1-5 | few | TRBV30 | TGTGCCTGCCGATCAAACGGAGTTAATCAGCCCCAGCATTTT | CACRSNGVNQPQHF
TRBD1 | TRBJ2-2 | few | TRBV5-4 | TGTGCCAGCAGCCATGGGGACAGGGGGTTTACCGGGGAGCTGTTTTTT | CASSHGDRGFTGELFF
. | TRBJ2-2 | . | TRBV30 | TGTGCCTGGAGTGTTACAGGGGAGGCCGGGGAGCTGTTTTTT | CAWSVTGEAGELFF
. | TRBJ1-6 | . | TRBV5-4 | TGTGCCAGCAGCAGGGACTCGAGGAGCTCCTATAATTCACCCCTCCACTTT | CASSRDSRSSYNSPLHF
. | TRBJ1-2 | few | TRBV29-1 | TGCAGCGTCATAAGCCTCATGGACAGTGGCTACACCTTC | CSVISLMDSGYTF
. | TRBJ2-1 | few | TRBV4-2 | TGTGCCAGCAGCCCCACCGAGATCAGGGCCGGATCGTTCTATGAGCAGTTCTTC | CASSPTEIRAGSFYEQFF
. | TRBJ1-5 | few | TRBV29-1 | TGCAGCGCCCAAAAACATAGCAATCAGCCCCAGCATTTT | CSAQKHSNQPQHF
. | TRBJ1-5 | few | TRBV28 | TGTGCCAGCAGTTTTCCGGGGTTTGGCAATCAGCCCCAGCATTTT | CASSFPGFGNQPQHF
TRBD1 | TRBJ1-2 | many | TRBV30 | TGTGCCCATCGACAGGGGGCCGACTATGGCTACACCTTC | CAHRQGADYGYTF
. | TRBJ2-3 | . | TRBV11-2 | TGTGCCAGCAGGTACATCACAGATACGCAGTATTTT | CASRYITDTQYF
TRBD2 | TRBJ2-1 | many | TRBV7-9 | TGTGCCAGCGAAGGACTAGCGGGGTATGAGCAGTTCTTC | CASEGLAGYEQFF
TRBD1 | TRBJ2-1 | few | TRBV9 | TGTGCCAGCAGCCCCAGGGGGACAGACAATGAGCAGTTCTTC | CASSPRGTDNEQFF
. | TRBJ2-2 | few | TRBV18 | TGTGCCAGCTCACCGCAGCAGGGGCCAAACACCGGGGAGCTGTTTTTT | CASSPQQGPNTGELFF
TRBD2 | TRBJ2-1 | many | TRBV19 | TGTGCCAGTAGTCTCCCTCCCGGAGCTAGCGGGTACAATGAGCAGTTCTTC | CASSLPPGASGYNEQFF
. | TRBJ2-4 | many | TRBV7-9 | TGTGCCAGCAGCCCATCGAGACTAGCCAAAAACATTCAGTACTTC | CASSPSRLAKNIQYF
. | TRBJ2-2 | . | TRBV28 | TGTGCCAGCAGTCCCCCCCGGGAGAACACCGGGGAGCTGTTTTTT | CASSPPRENTGELFF
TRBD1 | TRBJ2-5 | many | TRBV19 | TGTGCCAGTAGTATCCCCGGGCAGGGGGAAGAGACCCAGTACTTC | CASSIPGQGEETQYF
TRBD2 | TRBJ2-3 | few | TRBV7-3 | TGTGCCAGCAGCTCGCGGCTAGCGGGGGGGACAGATACGCAGTATTTT | CASSSRLAGGTDTQYF
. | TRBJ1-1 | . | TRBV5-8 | TGTGCCAGCAGTGGTCTCGGGGGAACTGAAGCTTTCTTT | CASSGLGGTEAFF
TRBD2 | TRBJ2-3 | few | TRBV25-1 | TGTGCCAGTAGCCTAGCGGGATTTAGCACAGATACGCAGTATTTT | CASSLAGFSTDTQYF
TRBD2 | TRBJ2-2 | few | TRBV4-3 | TGCGCCAGCAGCCAAGATGCAGGGATAGCGGGATATGGGGAGCTGTTTTTT | CASSQDAGIAGYGELFF
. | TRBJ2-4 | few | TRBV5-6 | TGTGCCAGCAGCTTGTCGAACAGACGAAACATTCAGTACTTC | CASSLSNRRNIQYF
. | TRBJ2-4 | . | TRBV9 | TGTGCCAGCAGCGTAGCAGGGAAGGGGGCCAAAAACATTCAGTACTTC | CASSVAGKGAKNIQYF
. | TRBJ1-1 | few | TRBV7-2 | TGTGCCAGCAGCTTGCGGGGCCCCGAAGCTTTCTTT | CASSLRGPEAFF
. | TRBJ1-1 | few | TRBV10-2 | TGCGCCAGCATCACGGGGGGGGGCCGGTGGACTGAAGCTTTCTTT | CASITGGGRWTEAFF
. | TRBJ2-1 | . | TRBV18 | TGTGCCAGCTCTCCACCGGGCAGGGTCGATGAGCAGTTCTTC | CASSPPGRVDEQFF
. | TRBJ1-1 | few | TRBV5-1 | TGCGCCAGCAGCTTGGGCAGCCAGGTGAACACTGAAGCTTTCTTT | CASSLGSQVNTEAFF